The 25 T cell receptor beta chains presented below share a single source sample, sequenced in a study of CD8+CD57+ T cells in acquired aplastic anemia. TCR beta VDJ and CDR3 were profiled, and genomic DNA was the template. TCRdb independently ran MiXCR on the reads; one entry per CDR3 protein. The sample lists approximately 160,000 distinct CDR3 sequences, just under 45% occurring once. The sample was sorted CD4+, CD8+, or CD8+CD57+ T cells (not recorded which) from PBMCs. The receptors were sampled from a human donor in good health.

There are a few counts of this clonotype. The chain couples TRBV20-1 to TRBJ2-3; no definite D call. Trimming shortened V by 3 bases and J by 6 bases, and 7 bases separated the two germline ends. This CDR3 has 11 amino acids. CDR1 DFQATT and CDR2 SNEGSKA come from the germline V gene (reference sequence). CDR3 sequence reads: CSARKADTQYF. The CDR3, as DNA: TGCAGTGCTAGGAAAGCGGATACGCAGTATTTT.

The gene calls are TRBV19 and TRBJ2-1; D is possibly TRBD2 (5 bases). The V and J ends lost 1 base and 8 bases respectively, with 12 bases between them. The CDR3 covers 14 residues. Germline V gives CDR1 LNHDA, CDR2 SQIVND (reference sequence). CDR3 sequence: CASSIVSAGHEQFF. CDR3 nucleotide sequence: TGTGCCAGTAGTATAGTATCGGCGGGCCATGAGCAGTTCTTC.

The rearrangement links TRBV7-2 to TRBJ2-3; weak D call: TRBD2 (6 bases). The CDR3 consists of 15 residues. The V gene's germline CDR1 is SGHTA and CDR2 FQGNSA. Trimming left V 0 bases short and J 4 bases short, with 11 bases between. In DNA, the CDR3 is TGTGCCAGCAGCTTAGCGGAGGGCCGCGCAGATACGCAGTATTTT. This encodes CASSLAEGRADTQYF. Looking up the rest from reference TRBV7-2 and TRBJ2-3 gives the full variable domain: GAGVSQSPSNKVTEKGKDVELRCDPISGHTALYWYRQSLGQGLEFLIYFQGNSAPDKSGLPSDRFSAERTGGSVSTLTIQRTQQEDSAVYLCASSLAEGRADTQYFGPGTRLTVL.

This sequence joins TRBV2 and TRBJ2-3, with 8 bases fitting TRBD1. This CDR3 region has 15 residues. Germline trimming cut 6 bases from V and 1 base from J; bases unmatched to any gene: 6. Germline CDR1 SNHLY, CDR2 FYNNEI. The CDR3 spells CASRDQGAGTDTQYF. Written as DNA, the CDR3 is TGTGCCAGCAGGGACCAGGGGGCTGGCACAGATACGCAGTATTTT.

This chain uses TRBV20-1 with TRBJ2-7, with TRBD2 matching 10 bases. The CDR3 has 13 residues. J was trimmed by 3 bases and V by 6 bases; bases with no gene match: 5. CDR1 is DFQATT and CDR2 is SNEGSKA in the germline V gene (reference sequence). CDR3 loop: CSATRTSGYEQYF. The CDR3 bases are TGCAGTGCAACCCGGACTAGCGGCTACGAGCAGTACTTC.

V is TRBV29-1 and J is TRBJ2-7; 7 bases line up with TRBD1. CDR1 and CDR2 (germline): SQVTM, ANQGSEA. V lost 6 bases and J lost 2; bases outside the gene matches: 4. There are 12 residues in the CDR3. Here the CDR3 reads CSVRTGPYEQYF. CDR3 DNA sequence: TGCAGCGTAAGGACAGGCCCCTACGAGCAGTACTTC.

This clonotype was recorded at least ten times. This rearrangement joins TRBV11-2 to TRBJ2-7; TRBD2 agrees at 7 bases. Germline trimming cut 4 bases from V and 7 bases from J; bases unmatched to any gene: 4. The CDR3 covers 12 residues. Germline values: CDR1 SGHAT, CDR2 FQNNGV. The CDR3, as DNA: TGTGCCAGCAGCTCTTCGGGAGGAGAGCAGTACTTC. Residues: CASSSSGGEQYF.

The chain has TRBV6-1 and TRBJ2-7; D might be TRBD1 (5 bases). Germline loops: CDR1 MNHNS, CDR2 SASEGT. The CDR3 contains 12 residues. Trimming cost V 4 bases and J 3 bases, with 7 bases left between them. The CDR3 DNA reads TGTGCCAGCAGTGGGGGCCGCTACGAGCAGTACTTC. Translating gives CASSGGRYEQYF.

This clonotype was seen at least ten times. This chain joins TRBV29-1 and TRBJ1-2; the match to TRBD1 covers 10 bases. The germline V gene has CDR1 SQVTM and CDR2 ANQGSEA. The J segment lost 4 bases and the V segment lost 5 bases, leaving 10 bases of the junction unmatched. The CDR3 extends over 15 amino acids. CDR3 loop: CSVYRQGAGAYGYTF. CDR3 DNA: TGCAGCGTTTATAGACAGGGGGCGGGCGCCTATGGCTACACCTTC. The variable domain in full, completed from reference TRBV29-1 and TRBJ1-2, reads SAVISQKPSRDICQRGTSLTIQCQVDSQVTMMFWYRQQPGQSLTLIATANQGSEATYESGFVIDKFPISRPNLTFSTLTVSNMSPEDSSIYLCSVYRQGAGAYGYTFGSGTRLTVV.

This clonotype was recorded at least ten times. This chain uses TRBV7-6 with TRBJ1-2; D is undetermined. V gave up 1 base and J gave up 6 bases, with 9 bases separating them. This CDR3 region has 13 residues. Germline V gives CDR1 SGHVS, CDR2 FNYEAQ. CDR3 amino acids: CASSLVERDGYTF. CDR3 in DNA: TGTGCCAGCAGCTTAGTAGAACGGGATGGCTACACCTTC.

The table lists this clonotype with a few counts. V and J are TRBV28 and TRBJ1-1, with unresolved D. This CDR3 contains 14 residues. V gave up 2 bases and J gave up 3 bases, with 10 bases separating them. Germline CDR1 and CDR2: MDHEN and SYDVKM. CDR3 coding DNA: TGTGCCAGCAGTTTAGTAAGGGATTACACTGAAGCTTTCTTT. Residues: CASSLVRDYTEAFF.

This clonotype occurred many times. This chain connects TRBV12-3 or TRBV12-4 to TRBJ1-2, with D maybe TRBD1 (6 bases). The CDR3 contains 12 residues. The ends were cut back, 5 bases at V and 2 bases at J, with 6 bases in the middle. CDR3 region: CASSGQNYGYTF. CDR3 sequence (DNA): TGTGCCAGCAGTGGACAGAACTATGGCTACACCTTC.

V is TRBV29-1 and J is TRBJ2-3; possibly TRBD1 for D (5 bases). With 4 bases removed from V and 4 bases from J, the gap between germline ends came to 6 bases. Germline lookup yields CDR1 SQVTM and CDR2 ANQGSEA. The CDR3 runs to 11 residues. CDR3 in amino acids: CSVVRADTQYF. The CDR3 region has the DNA TGCAGCGTTGTCAGGGCAGATACGCAGTATTTT.

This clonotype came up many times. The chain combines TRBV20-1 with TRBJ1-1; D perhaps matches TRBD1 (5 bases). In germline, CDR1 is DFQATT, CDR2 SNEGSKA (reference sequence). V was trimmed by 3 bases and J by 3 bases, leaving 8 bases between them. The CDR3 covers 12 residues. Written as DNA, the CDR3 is TGCAGTGCTAGGGTCAGGGACACTGAAGCTTTCTTT. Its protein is CSARVRDTEAFF.

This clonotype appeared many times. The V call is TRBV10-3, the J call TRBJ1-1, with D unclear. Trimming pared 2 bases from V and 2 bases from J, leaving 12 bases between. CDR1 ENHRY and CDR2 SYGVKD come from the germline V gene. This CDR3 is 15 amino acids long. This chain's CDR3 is CAISEPMGGNTEAFF. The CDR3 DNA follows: TGTGCCATCAGTGAGCCTATGGGAGGTAACACTGAAGCTTTCTTT.

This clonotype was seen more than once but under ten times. The CDR3 sequence is CASILRRGTTDTQYF. CDR3 sequence (DNA): TGTGCCAGCATCCTGAGGCGGGGGACCACAGATACGCAGTATTTT. The chain links TRBV27 to TRBJ2-3; 7 bases are a match to TRBD2. This CDR3 spans 15 amino acids. CDR1 MNHEY and CDR2 SMNVEV come from the germline V gene (reference sequence). V lost 7 bases to trimming and J lost 2 bases; unmatched junction nucleotides: 9.

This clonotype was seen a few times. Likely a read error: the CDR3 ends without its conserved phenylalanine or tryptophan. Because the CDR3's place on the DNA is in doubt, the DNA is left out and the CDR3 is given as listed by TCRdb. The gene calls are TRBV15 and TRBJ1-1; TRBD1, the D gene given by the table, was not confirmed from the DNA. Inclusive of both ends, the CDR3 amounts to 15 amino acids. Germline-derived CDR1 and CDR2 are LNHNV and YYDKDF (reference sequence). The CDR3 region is CATSRGGTSNTEALL.

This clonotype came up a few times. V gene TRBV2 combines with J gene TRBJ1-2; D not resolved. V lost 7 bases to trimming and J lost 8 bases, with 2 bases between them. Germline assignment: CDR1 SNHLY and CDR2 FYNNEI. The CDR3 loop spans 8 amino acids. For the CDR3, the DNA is TGTGCCAGCAACGGCTACACCTTC. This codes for CASNGYTF.

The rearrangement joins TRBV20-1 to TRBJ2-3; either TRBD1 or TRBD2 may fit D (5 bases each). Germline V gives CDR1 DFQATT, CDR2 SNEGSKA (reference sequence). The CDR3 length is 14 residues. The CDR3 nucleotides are TGCACCACCTTCCGGGACGCACTCACAGATACGCAGTATTTT. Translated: CTTFRDALTDTQYF.

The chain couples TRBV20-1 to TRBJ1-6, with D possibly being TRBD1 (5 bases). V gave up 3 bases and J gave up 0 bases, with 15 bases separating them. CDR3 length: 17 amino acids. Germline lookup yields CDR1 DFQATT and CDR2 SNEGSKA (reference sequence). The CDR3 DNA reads TGCAGTGCTAGGGGACCTCTATTGGACTCCTATAATTCACCCCTCCACTTT. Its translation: CSARGPLLDSYNSPLHF.

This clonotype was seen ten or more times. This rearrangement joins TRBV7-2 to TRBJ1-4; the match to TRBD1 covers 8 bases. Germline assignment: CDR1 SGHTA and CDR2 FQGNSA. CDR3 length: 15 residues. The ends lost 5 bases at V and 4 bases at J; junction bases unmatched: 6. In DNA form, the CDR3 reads TGTGCCAGCAGCCCCGGGACAGGAATTAATGAAAAACTGTTTTTT. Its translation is CASSPGTGINEKLFF.

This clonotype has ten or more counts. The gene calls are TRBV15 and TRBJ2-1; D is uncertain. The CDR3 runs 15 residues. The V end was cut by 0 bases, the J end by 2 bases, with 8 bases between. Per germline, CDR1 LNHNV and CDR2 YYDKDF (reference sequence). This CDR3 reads CATSRDSGTYNEQFF. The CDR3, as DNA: TGTGCCACCAGCAGAGATTCTGGGACCTACAATGAGCAGTTCTTC.

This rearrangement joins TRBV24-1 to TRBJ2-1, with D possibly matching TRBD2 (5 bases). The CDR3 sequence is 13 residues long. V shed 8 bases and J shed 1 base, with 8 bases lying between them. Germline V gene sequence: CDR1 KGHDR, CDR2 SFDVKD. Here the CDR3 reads CATIGESYNEQFF. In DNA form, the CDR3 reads TGTGCCACCATCGGGGAGTCCTACAATGAGCAGTTCTTC.

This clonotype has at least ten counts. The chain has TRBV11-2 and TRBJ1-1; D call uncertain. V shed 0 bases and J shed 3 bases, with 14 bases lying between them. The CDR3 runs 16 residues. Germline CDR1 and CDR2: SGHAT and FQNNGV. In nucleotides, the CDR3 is TGTGCCAGCAGCTTAGAGGGATTGGGTCGTTACACTGAAGCTTTCTTT. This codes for CASSLEGLGRYTEAFF.

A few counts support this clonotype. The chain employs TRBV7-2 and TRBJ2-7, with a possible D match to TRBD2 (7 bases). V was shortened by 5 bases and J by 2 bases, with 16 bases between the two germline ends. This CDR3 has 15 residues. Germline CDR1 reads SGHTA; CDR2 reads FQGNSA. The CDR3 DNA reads TGTGCCAGCAGCCCAACCGGGGGGACAACCTACGAGCAGTACTTC. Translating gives CASSPTGGTTYEQYF.